This section outlines one T cell receptor beta chain sequence together with its context. Its antigen is currently unknown. Baseline was the first blood sampling point, followed by cycle 4 day 1 and cycle 7 day 1. The source of the sample is a study of OX40 agonist ivuxolimab in advanced cancers. Study background: Patients enrolled in dose escalation were diagnosed with hepatocellular carcinoma, melanoma, renal cell or head and neck cancer.

Assay used: immunoSEQ multiplex PCR; TCRdb lists only in-frame clones, some missing. The repertoire includes roughly 75,000 clones, around 86% of them detected once, and 6.2% sits in the top ten. Broader study findings: The antigens recognized by the expanded peripheral T cells, that is their antigen specificity, were not determined.

V lost 3 bases to trimming and J lost 4 bases, with 18 bases between them. CDR3 length: 16 amino acids. Per the germline V gene, CDR1 is SGHRS and CDR2 is YFSETQ. The TCR comes from an adult with an advanced solid tumor such as melanoma, head and neck, liver or kidney cancer. This specimen consisted of CD4+ or CD8+ T cells sorted from blood, obtained in a trial of the OX40 agonist ivuxolimab. The rearrangement joins TRBV5-1 to TRBJ2-3, with a tentative D call TRBD2 (7 bases). The CDR3 protein is CASSSTLGGGPDTQYF. The CDR3 nucleotides read TGCGCCAGCAGCTCCACCTTAGGGGGGGGCCCAGATACGCAGTATTTT. The full variable domain, with the rest looked up from reference TRBV5-1 and TRBJ2-3, is KAGVTQTPRYLIKTRGQQVTLSCSPISGHRSVSWYQQTPGQGLQFLFEYFSETQRNKGNFPGRFSGRQFSNSRSEMNVSTLELGDSALYLCASSSTLGGGPDTQYFGPGTRLTVL.